A selection of T cell receptor beta chains follows, all from one sample in a study of patients and donors after allogeneic stem cell transplantation. TCRdb called the RT-PCR reads again in MiXCR, with one record for every CDR3 protein. The table shows around 150,000 distinct CDR3 sequences, with about 40% occurring only once. The specimen was blood, either unsorted or a sorted T cell fraction (not recorded which). The source is a human donor who was either an allogeneic HSCT recipient or a stem cell or donor lymphocyte infusion donor (not recorded which). It is not recorded whose cells these are; they may come from a transplant donor. The CDR3 runs from the conserved cysteine through the conserved F or W. D genes are given only for firm matches. Some rows mark clone size as missing; the rest say once, few, many or name a class of expanded clone.

clone size	D gene	V gene	J gene	CDR3 DNA	CDR3 protein
few	NA	TRBV5-5	TRBJ1-1	TGTGCCAGCAGCTTGGTTCTTGGCAGGGAGACTGAAGCTTTCTTT	CASSLVLGRETEAFF
NA	TRBD1	TRBV6-1	TRBJ1-1	TGTGCCAGCAGTGATCCGACAGGGGACTTTCACGGAGCTTTCTTT	CASSDPTGDFHGAFF
many	TRBD1	TRBV28	TRBJ1-5	TGTGCCAGCAGTTTACCGGGACAGTATAGCAATCAGCCCCAGCATTTT	CASSLPGQYSNQPQHF
NA	TRBD2	TRBV29-1	TRBJ2-3	TGCAGCGTTGAAAAGTTGGCTAGCGGGGACTTCTATACGCAGTATTTT	CSVEKLASGDFYTQYF
NA	NA	TRBV20-1	TRBJ1-2	TGCAGTGCTAGAGACAGGGATGGCTACACCTTC	CSARDRDGYTF
NA	NA	TRBV29-1	TRBJ1-2	TGCAGCGCCCCAGCCCCGGATGCGTATGGCTACACCTTC	CSAPAPDAYGYTF
few	NA	TRBV6-5	TRBJ2-5	TGTGCCAGCAGCCGCGGACAGTTGCAAGAGACCCAGTACTTC	CASSRGQLQETQYF
few	NA	TRBV9	TRBJ1-2	TGTGCCAGCAGCACCTCAACGGATAACTATGGCTACACCTTC	CASSTSTDNYGYTF
NA	TRBD1	TRBV5-1	TRBJ1-2	TGCGCCAGCTATTCGGGCCATGGACAGGTCTATGGCTACACCTTC	CASYSGHGQVYGYTF
few	TRBD1	TRBV6-6	TRBJ1-2	TGTGCCAGCAGTGACGGGACAGGGGTAGTATCTTATGGCTACACCTTC	CASSDGTGVVSYGYTF
NA	TRBD1	TRBV29-1	TRBJ1-1	TGCAGCGTTGCCTTTGACAGGGTCAACACTGAAGCTTTCTTT	CSVAFDRVNTEAFF
NA	NA	TRBV24-1	TRBJ1-1	TGTGCCACCAGTCGGGGGAGGGACACTGAAGCTTTCTTT	CATSRGRDTEAFF
NA	NA	TRBV20-1	TRBJ1-2	TGCAGTGCTCCCGGTGGTACTAACTATGGCTACACCTTC	CSAPGGTNYGYTF
NA	NA	TRBV28	TRBJ1-3	TGTGCCAGCAGTTACGGCCCTAGGGATTCTGGAAACACCATATATTTT	CASSYGPRDSGNTIYF
few	NA	TRBV6-6	TRBJ1-5	TGTGCCAGCACGGGAGAGGGCCACAATCAGCCCCAGCATTTT	CASTGEGHNQPQHF
few	NA	TRBV6-6	TRBJ1-1	TGTGCCAGCAGTTACCGTCGACAGGCGAACACTGAAGCTTTCTTT	CASSYRRQANTEAFF
NA	NA	TRBV20-1	TRBJ1-5	TGCAGTGCTGACAAGGACAGTACAGGAAATCAGCCCCAGCATTTT	CSADKDSTGNQPQHF
NA	NA	TRBV24-1	TRBJ2-3	TGTGCCACCAGTGATTTGCTGCCAGATACGCAGTATTTT	CATSDLLPDTQYF
once	NA	TRBV6-5	TRBJ1-2	TGTGCCAGCAGTCCACAGAATTCCTATGGCTACACCTTC	CASSPQNSYGYTF
NA	TRBD1	TRBV5-1	TRBJ1-1	TGCGCCAGCAGCCATACGGACAGGGTTGGAACTGAAGCTTTCTTT	CASSHTDRVGTEAFF
few	TRBD1	TRBV6-2/TRBV6-3	TRBJ2-7	TGTGCCAGCAGTTACATGGACAGGGGCGACGAGCAGTACTTC	CASSYMDRGDEQYF
NA	NA	TRBV16	TRBJ1-5	TGTGCCAGCAGCCAATCAGGGGCGAATCAGCCCCAGCATTTT	CASSQSGANQPQHF
NA	NA	TRBV5-1	TRBJ2-7	TGCGCCAGCAGAAACAGGGCGGCCTACGAGCAGTACTTC	CASRNRAAYEQYF
NA	NA	TRBV15	TRBJ1-4	TGTGCCACCAGCCGGTCGAATGAAAAACTGTTTTTT	CATSRSNEKLFF
NA	NA	TRBV13	TRBJ1-1	TGTGCCAGCAGCGGGGGACGGGCGTTTGAAGCTTTCTTT	CASSGGRAFEAFF
NA	NA	TRBV21-1	TRBJ2-3	TGTGCCAGCGGACATCGCAGCACAGATACGCAGTATTTT	CASGHRSTDTQYF
NA	TRBD1	TRBV7-9	TRBJ1-6	TGTGCCAGCAGCTTAGGGGGACAGGGGAATAATTCACCCCTCCACTTT	CASSLGGQGNNSPLHF
NA	NA	TRBV5-1	TRBJ1-2	TGCGCCAGCAGTTTCACGGGATCAGCTAACTATGGCTACACCTTC	CASSFTGSANYGYTF
few	NA	TRBV6-1	TRBJ1-1	TGTGCCAGCAGTGTAGTCCCGACGGACACTGAAGCTTTCTTT	CASSVVPTDTEAFF
few	TRBD2	TRBV10-3	TRBJ2-5	TGTGCCATCAGTGTCCCGATAGCGGGGGTGGAGGAGACCCAGTACTTC	CAISVPIAGVEETQYF
NA	NA	TRBV25-1	TRBJ1-6	TGTGCCAGCAGTGACTTCTGGGATTCACCCCTCCACTTT	CASSDFWDSPLHF
many	NA	TRBV15	TRBJ1-4	TGTGCCACCAGCAGAGATCCTGGGGGTAATGAAAAACTGTTTTTT	CATSRDPGGNEKLFF
few	NA	TRBV9	TRBJ1-2	TGTGCCAGCAGCGTAGATCAGGGACACTATGGCTACACCTTC	CASSVDQGHYGYTF
NA	NA	TRBV9	TRBJ1-5	TGTGCCAGCAGCGCAGGGACCAGCAATCAGCCCCAGCATTTT	CASSAGTSNQPQHF
few	NA	TRBV9	TRBJ1-6	TGTGCCAGCAACCCGGGGGACTATAATTCACCCCTCCACTTT	CASNPGDYNSPLHF
once	TRBD2	TRBV10-3	TRBJ2-7	TGTGCCATCAGTGAGTGGAGGGGAGGGAGCAACGAGCAGTACTTC	CAISEWRGGSNEQYF
NA	NA	TRBV25-1	TRBJ1-6	TGTGCCAGCAGTGAAGCTAGACAGTTTAATTCACCCCTCCACTTT	CASSEARQFNSPLHF